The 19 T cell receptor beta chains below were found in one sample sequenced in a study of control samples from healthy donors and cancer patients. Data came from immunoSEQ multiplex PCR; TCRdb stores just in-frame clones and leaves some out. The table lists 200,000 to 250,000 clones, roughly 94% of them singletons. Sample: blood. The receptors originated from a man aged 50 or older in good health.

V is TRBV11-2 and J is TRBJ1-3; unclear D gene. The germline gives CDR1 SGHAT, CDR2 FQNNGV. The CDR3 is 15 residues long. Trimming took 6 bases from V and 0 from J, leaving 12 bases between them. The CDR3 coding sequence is TGTGCCAGCAGGCCCTTGGGAAGCTCTGGAAACACCATATATTTT. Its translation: CASRPLGSSGNTIYF.

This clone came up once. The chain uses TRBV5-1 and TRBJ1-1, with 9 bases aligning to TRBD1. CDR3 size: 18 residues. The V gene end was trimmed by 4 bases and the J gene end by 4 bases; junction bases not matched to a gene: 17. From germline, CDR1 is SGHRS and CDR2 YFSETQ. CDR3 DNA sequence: TGCGCCAGCAGCACAGGACAGGGGAGTGTCGGTGAGGGCACTGAAGCTTTCTTT. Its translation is CASSTGQGSVGEGTEAFF.

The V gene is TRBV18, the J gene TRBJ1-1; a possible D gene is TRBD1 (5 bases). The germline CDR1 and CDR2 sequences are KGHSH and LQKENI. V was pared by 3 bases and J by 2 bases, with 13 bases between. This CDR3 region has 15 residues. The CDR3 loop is CASSPLGDGNTEAFF. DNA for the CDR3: TGTGCCAGCTCACCTCTAGGGGATGGAAACACTGAAGCTTTCTTT.

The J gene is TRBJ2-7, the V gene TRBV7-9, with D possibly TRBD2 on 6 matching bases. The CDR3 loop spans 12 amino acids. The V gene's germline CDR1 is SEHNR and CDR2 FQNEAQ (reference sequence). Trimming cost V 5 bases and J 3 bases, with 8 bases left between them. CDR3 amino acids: CASSPTSYEQYF. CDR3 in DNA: TGTGCCAGCAGCCCGACTAGCTACGAGCAGTACTTC.

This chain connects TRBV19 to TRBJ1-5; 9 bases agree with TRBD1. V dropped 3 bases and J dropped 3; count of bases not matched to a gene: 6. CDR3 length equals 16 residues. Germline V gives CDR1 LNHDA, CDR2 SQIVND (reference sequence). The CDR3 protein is CASSIPRQGDNQPQHF. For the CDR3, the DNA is TGTGCCAGTAGTATCCCCCGACAGGGGGACAATCAGCCCCAGCATTTT.

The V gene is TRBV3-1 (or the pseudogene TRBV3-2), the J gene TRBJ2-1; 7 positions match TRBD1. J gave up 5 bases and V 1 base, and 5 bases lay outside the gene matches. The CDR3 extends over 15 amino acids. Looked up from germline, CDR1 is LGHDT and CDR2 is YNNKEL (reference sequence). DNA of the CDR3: TGTGCCAGCAGCCAAGGAAGGGGGCTCCACAATGAGCAGTTCTTC. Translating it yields CASSQGRGLHNEQFF.

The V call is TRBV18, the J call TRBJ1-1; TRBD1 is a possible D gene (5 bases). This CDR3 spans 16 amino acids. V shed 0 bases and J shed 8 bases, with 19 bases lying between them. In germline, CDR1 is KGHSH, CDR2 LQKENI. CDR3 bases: TGTGCCAGCTCACCACCTGGTATGGGCAGGGATGGAGAAGCTTTCTTT. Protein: CASSPPGMGRDGEAFF.

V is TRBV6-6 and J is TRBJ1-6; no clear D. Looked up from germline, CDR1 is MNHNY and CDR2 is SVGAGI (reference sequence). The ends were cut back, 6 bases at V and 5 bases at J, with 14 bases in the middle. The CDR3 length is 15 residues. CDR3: CASRLTTLDNSPLHF. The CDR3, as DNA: TGTGCCAGCAGACTGACGACGCTTGATAATTCACCCCTCCACTTT.

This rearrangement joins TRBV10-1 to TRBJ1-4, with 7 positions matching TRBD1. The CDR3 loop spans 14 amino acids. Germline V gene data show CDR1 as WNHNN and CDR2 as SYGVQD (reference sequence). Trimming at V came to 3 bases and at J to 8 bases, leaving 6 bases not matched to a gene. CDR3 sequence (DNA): TGCGCCAGCAGTGATGGACAGGATAAGGAAAAACTGTTTTTT. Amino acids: CASSDGQDKEKLFF.

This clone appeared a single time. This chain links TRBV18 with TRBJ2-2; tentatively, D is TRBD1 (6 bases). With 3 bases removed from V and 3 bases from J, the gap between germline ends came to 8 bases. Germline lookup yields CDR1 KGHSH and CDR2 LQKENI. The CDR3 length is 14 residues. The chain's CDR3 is CASSPPGDTGELFF. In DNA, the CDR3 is TGTGCCAGCTCACCCCCAGGGGACACCGGGGAGCTGTTTTTT.

CDR3 residues: CASSPTAIYGYTF. DNA of the CDR3: TGTGCCAGCAGCCCGACAGCGATCTATGGCTACACCTTC. The chain recombines TRBV28 with TRBJ1-2, with D tentatively TRBD1 (5 bases). The CDR3 is made up of 13 amino acids. Germline CDR1 MDHEN, CDR2 SYDVKM. The V end lost 6 bases, the J end lost 4 bases, and 12 bases lay between the germline ends.

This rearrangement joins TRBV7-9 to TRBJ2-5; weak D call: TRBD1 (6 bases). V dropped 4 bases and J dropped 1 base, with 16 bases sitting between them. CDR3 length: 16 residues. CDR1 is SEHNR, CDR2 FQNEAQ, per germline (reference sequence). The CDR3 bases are TGTGCCAGCAGCTCAATCGGCAGGGGCGCCCAAGAGACCCAGTACTTC. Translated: CASSSIGRGAQETQYF.

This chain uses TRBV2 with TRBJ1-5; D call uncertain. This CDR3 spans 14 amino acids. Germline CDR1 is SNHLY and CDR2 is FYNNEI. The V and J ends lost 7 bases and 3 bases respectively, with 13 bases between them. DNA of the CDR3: TGTGCCAGCAATAGCGCGGCTTCCAATCAGCCCCAGCATTTT. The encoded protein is CASNSAASNQPQHF.

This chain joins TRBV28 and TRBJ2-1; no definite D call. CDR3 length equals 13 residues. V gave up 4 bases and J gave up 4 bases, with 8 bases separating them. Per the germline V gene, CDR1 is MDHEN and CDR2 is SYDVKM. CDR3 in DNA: TGTGCCAGCAGTTACACAGCGTACAATGAGCAGTTCTTC. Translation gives CASSYTAYNEQFF.

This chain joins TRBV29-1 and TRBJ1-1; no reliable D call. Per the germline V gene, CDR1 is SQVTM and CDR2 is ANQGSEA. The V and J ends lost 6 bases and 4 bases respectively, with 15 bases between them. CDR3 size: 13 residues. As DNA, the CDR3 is TGCAGCGTCCTACACGGGTGGGGCACTGAAGCTTTCTTT. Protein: CSVLHGWGTEAFF.

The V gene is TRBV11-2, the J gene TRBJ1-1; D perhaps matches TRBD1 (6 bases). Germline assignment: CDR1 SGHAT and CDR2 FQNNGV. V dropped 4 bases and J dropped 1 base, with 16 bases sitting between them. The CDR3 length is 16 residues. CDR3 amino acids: CASSSGGGWGNTEAFF. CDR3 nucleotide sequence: TGTGCCAGCAGCTCCGGGGGCGGGTGGGGGAACACTGAAGCTTTCTTT.

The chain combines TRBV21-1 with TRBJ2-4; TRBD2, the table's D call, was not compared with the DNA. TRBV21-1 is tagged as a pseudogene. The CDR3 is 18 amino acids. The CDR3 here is CASSRSGTRLLAKNIQYF. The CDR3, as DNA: TGTGCCAGCAGCAGGTCCGGGACTAGATTACTAGCCAAAAACATTCAGTACTTC.

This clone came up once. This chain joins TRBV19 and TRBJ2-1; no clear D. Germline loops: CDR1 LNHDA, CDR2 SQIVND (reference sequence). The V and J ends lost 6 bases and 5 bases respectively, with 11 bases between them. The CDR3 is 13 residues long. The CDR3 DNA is TGTGCCAGTAGGATCCGGGCTAACAATGAGCAGTTCTTC. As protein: CASRIRANNEQFF.

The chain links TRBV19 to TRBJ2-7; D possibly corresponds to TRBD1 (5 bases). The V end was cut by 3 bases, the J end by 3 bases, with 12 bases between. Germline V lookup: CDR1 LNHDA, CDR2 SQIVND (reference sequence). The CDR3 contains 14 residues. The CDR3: CASSIGHSGYEQYV. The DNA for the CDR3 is TGTGCCAGTAGTATCGGACATTCAGGCTACGAGCAGTACGTC.